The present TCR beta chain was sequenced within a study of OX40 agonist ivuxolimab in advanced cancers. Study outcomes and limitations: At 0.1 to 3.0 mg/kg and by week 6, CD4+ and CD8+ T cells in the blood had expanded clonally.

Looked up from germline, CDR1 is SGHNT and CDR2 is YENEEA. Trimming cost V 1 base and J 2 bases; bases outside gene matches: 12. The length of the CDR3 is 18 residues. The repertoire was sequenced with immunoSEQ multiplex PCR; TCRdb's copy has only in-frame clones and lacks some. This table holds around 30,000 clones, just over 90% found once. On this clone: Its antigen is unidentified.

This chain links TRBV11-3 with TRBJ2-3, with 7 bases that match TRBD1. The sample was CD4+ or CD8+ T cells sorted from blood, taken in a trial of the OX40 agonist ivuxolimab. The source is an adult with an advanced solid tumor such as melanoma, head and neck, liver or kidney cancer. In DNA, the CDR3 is TGTGCCAGCAGCTTAGGGAGAGTGGGGACAGCCCTCACAGATACGCAGTATTTT. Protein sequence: CASSLGRVGTALTDTQYF.